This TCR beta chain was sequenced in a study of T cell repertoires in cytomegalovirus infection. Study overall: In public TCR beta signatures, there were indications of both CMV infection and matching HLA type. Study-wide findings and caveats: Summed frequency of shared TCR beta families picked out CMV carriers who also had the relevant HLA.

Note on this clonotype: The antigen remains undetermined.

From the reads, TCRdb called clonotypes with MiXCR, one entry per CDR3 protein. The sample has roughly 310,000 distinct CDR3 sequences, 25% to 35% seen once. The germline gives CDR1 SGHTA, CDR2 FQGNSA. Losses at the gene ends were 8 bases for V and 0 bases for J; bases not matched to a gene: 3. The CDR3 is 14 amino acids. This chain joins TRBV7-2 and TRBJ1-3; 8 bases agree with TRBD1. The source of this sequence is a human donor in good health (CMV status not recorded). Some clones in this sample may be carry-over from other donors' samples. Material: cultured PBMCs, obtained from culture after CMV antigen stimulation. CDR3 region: CASWTGYSGNTIYF. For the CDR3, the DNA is TGTGCCAGCTGGACAGGGTACTCTGGAAACACCATATATTTT. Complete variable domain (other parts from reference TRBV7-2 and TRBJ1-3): GAGVSQSPSNKVTEKGKDVELRCDPISGHTALYWYRQSLGQGLEFLIYFQGNSAPDKSGLPSDRFSAERTGGSVSTLTIQRTQQEDSAVYLCASWTGYSGNTIYFGEGSWLTVV.